Each of the 12 T cell receptor beta chains below was sequenced from the same sample in a study of shared clonotypes between healthy human individuals. Measured with immunoSEQ multiplex PCR; TCRdb has only the in-frame clones, and not every one. The sample shows roughly 500,000 clones, 60% to 80% of them seen only once. Material: PBMCs. These receptors were collected from a woman aged 35 to 49 in good health. Some clones in this sample may be carry-over from other donors' samples.

The V and J genes are TRBV5-4 and TRBJ2-5; maybe TRBD1 (6 bases). Germline-derived CDR1 and CDR2 are SGHNT and YYREEE (reference sequence). Trimming left V 4 bases short and J 2 bases short, with 15 bases between. CDR3 size: 15 residues. CDR3 DNA sequence: TGTGCCAGCAGCCCCCGTGGAAGGGGGCAAGAGACCCAGTACTTC. Protein product: CASSPRGRGQETQYF.

To note about this clone: The same CDR3 also results from other DNA sequences found in this sample. V and J are TRBV6-6 and TRBJ2-3, with 12 bases aligning to TRBD2. After removal of 4 bases from V and 12 bases from J, the junction contained 5 bases not matched to a gene. Germline values: CDR1 MNHNY, CDR2 SVGAGI (reference sequence). The CDR3 has 13 residues. For the CDR3, the DNA is TGTGCCAGCAGTTCAGGACTAGCGGGAAGACAGTATTTT. Protein product: CASSSGLAGRQYF.

This chain uses TRBV20-1 with TRBJ1-1; D ambiguous. Trimming shortened V by 0 bases and J by 11 bases, and 10 bases separated the two germline ends. Germline V gene sequence: CDR1 DFQATT, CDR2 SNEGSKA (reference sequence). The CDR3 runs 11 residues. This chain's CDR3 is CSAREPGSAFF. The CDR3 bases are TGCAGTGCTAGAGAACCGGGTTCGGCTTTCTTT.

This clone was detected once. The J gene is TRBJ2-2, the V gene TRBV27; no clear D. This CDR3 region has 13 residues. V was trimmed by 2 bases and J by 3 bases, leaving 4 bases between them. CDR1 and CDR2 (germline): MNHEY, SMNVEV (reference sequence). The CDR3 DNA sequence: TGTGCCAGCAGTTTACCTTACACCGGGGAGCTGTTTTTT. Translation gives CASSLPYTGELFF.

The chain links TRBV6-1 to TRBJ2-1; 8 bases line up with TRBD2. Germline V gene lookup returns CDR1 MNHNS and CDR2 SASEGT. With 10 bases clipped from V and 0 bases from J, the junction kept 8 bases outside the gene matches. The CDR3 contains 15 residues. Here the CDR3 reads CATLYSGNSYNEQFF. The CDR3 DNA is TGTGCCACCTTATATAGCGGGAACTCCTACAATGAGCAGTTCTTC.

The CDR3 region is CASSLAGYVADTQYF. As DNA, the CDR3 is TGTGCCAGCAGCTTAGCGGGGTATGTGGCCGATACGCAGTATTTT. The rearrangement links TRBV11-1 to TRBJ2-3, with D hard to call. This CDR3 region has 15 residues. Between the trimmed V and J ends, which lost 0 bases and 6 bases, there was a span of 13 bases. Germline V gene lookup returns CDR1 SGHAT and CDR2 FQDESV (reference sequence). Looking up the rest from reference TRBV11-1 and TRBJ2-3 gives the full variable domain: EAEVAQSPRYKITEKSQAVAFWCDPISGHATLYWYRQILGQGPELLVQFQDESVVDDSQLPKDRFSAERLKGVDSTLKIQPAELGDSAMYLCASSLAGYVADTQYFGPGTRLTVL.

The genes are TRBV7-2 and TRBJ2-2; the D call may be TRBD1 or TRBD2 (6 bases each). Per the germline V gene, CDR1 is SGHTA and CDR2 is FQGNSA. The CDR3 length is 16 residues. Trimming pared 4 bases from V and 1 base from J, leaving 13 bases between. CDR3 bases: TGTGCCAGCAGCTGGGCCGGGGGCCGGAACACCGGGGAGCTGTTTTTT. Its translation: CASSWAGGRNTGELFF.

A remark on this clone: Its ends do not fully match the called genes, so a read error is possible. The chain is built from TRBV7-9 and TRBJ2-3; 9 bases line up with TRBD2. The V gene's germline CDR1 is SEHNR and CDR2 FQNEAQ (reference sequence). CDR3 length equals 14 residues. This CDR3 is CASRLAGVADTQYF. CDR3 DNA: TGTGCCAGCAGGTTAGCGGGAGTCGCAGATACGCAGTATTTT.

In its sample, this clone was seen a few times. Other DNA sequences in this sample translate to the same CDR3. J is TRBJ2-2 and V is TRBV2; 7 nucleotides line up with TRBD1. J was trimmed by 2 bases and V by 7 bases; bases with no gene match: 1. Germline CDR1 reads SNHLY; CDR2 reads FYNNEI. The CDR3 is 13 amino acids. The CDR3 is CASNRGNTGELFF. The CDR3 nucleotides are TGTGCCAGCAACAGGGGAAACACCGGGGAGCTGTTTTTT.

V gene TRBV20-1 combines with J gene TRBJ1-4; no clear D. Germline CDR1 reads DFQATT; CDR2 reads SNEGSKA (reference sequence). The length of the CDR3 is 11 residues. Trimming removed 5 bases at V and 6 bases at J, with 7 bases between. CDR3 loop: CSAVRDEKLFF. CDR3 coding DNA: TGCAGTGCTGTCCGCGATGAAAAACTGTTTTTT.

This chain connects TRBV9 to TRBJ1-5; possibly TRBD1 for D (5 bases). This CDR3 is 14 amino acids long. V lost 4 bases, J lost 3 bases, and 11 bases lay in between. Germline CDR1 SGDLS, CDR2 YYNGEE. The CDR3 sequence is CASSPRGSNQPQHF. The DNA of the CDR3 is TGTGCCAGCAGCCCCCGGGGCTCCAATCAGCCCCAGCATTTT.

The V call is TRBV27, the J call TRBJ2-7; 7 bases align to TRBD1. The CDR3 length is 13 residues. In germline, CDR1 is MNHEY, CDR2 SMNVEV (reference sequence). The V gene end was trimmed by 5 bases and the J gene end by 5 bases; junction bases not matched to a gene: 6. CDR3 bases: TGTGCCAGCAGTCGTAGGGGGCTGGACGAGCAGTACTTC. It yields the protein CASSRRGLDEQYF.